This paragraph reports one TCR beta chain. This sample was taken from a study of control samples from healthy donors and cancer patients. V was trimmed by 11 bases and J by 7 bases, leaving 18 bases between them. There are 13 residues in the CDR3. Germline CDR1 MNHEY, CDR2 SVGAGI. Generated by immunoSEQ multiplex PCR, the TCRdb table keeps only in-frame clones and is missing some. This table has roughly 80,000 clones, 80% to 90% appearing once. Source material: PBMCs. This clonotype originated in a woman aged 60-70 years with head and neck cancer. The gene calls are TRBV6-5 and TRBJ2-1; TRBD2 might be the D (5 bases). CDR3 sequence: CAGRRSSGNEQFF. The CDR3 nucleotides are TGTGCCGGGAGACGCAGTTCCGGGAATGAGCAGTTCTTC.